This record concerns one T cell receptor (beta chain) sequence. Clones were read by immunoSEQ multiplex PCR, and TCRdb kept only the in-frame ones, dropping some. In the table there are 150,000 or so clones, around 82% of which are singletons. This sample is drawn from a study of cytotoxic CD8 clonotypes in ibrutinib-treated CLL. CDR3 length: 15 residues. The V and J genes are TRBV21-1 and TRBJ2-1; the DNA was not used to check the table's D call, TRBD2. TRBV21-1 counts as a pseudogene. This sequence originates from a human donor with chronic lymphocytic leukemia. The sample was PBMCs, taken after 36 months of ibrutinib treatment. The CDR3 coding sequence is TGTGCCAGCCGGCTTAGCGGGACGCCCCAAAATGAGCAGTTCTTC. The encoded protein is CASRLSGTPQNEQFF.